These 31 T cell receptor beta chains share one sample of origin, sequenced in a study of beta chain features in type 1 diabetes. TCRB transcripts that were expressed got sequenced, as all of the isolated RNA had been reverse transcribed. Assay used: immunoSEQ multiplex PCR; TCRdb lists only in-frame clones, some missing. The sample includes 200,000 to 250,000 clones, less than 35% of them seen just once. Sequencing was done on a sample of central memory CD4+ T cells from blood. The receptors stem from a man between 25 and 39 years old in good health.

This clone has just a few counts. The rearrangement links TRBV6-1 to TRBJ2-4; no clear D gene. Trimming took off 7 bases at V and 9 bases at J, with 22 bases between the two ends. Per the germline V gene, CDR1 is MNHNS and CDR2 is SASEGT. There are 15 residues in the CDR3. CDR3 nucleotide sequence: TGTGCCAGCACCCCCCAAAGCTCCGCTTCGGGCATTCAGTACTTC. The encoded protein is CASTPQSSASGIQYF.

The J gene is TRBJ2-5, the V gene TRBV18; D is ambiguous. This CDR3 has 13 residues. Germline-derived CDR1 and CDR2 are KGHSH and LQKENI. V was cut by 3 bases and J by 2 bases, with 7 bases left in between. CDR3 sequence (DNA): TGTGCCAGCTCACCCTTGACTCAAGAGACCCAGTACTTC. Encoded protein: CASSPLTQETQYF.

The sample holds a few counts of this clone. The DNA for the CDR3 is TGTGCCAGCAGCTCCAGGGGCGAGACTGAAGCTTTCTTT. Amino acid sequence: CASSSRGETEAFF. V gene TRBV5-5 combines with J gene TRBJ1-1, with D possibly matching TRBD1 (6 bases). V lost 3 bases and J 5 bases, leaving 11 bases between the germline ends. CDR1 is SGHKS and CDR2 is YYEKEE in the germline V gene (reference sequence). The CDR3 is 13 amino acids.

This chain uses TRBV27 with TRBJ1-4; 9 bases map to TRBD1. CDR1 and CDR2 (germline): MNHEY, SMNVEV (reference sequence). The CDR3 is 15 amino acids. V dropped 10 bases and J dropped 5; count of bases not matched to a gene: 11. In DNA form, the CDR3 reads TGTGCCACCCAGGCCCACGGGACAGGGAATGAAAAACTGTTTTTT. Translating gives CATQAHGTGNEKLFF. The complete variable domain, with remaining parts taken from reference TRBV27 and TRBJ1-4, reads EAQVTQNPRYLITVTGKKLTVTCSQNMNHEYMSWYRQDPGLGLRQIYYSMNVEVTDKGDVPEGYKVSRKEKRNFPLILESPSPNQTSLYFCATQAHGTGNEKLFFGSGTQLSVL.

This clone was detected many times. This chain uses TRBV27 with TRBJ2-1; 9 nucleotides align to TRBD2. Germline trimming cut 5 bases from V and 5 bases from J; bases unmatched to any gene: 7. The CDR3 covers 15 residues. Germline V gene data show CDR1 as MNHEY and CDR2 as SMNVEV (reference sequence). The CDR3 loop reads CASSRRLAENNEQFF. CDR3 nucleotide sequence: TGTGCCAGCAGTCGCCGACTAGCGGAGAACAATGAGCAGTTCTTC.

The chain has TRBV5-4 and TRBJ2-3; D gene uncertain. Germline V gene lookup returns CDR1 SGHNT and CDR2 YYREEE (reference sequence). Trimming cost V 0 bases and J 6 bases, with 8 bases left between them. CDR3 length: 13 amino acids. The CDR3 DNA reads TGTGCCAGCAGCTTGGATGTGGGGGATACGCAGTATTTT. As protein: CASSLDVGDTQYF. Full variable domain (rest looked up from reference TRBV5-4 and TRBJ2-3): ETGVTQSPTHLIKTRGQQVTLRCSSQSGHNTVSWYQQALGQGPQFIFQYYREEENGRGNFPPRFSGLQFPNYSSELNVNALELDDSALYLCASSLDVGDTQYFGPGTRLTVL.

This clone has more than one count but fewer than ten. The chain employs TRBV30 and TRBJ2-3; D is perhaps TRBD2 (5 bases). CDR3 length: 16 residues. Germline V gene data show CDR1 as GTSNPN and CDR2 as SVGIG (reference sequence). The V gene lost 5 bases and the J gene lost 4 bases, with 22 bases spanning the gap. The CDR3 coding sequence is TGTGCCTGGGATAATTCGGCTAGCAGTTTCGCAGATACGCAGTATTTT. Translated: CAWDNSASSFADTQYF.

This clone has a handful of counts. The V call is TRBV28, the J call TRBJ2-3; D is unresolved. Trimming left V 5 bases short and J 3 bases short, with 18 bases between. The CDR3 has 16 residues. In germline, CDR1 is MDHEN, CDR2 SYDVKM. Written as DNA, the CDR3 is TGTGCCAGCAGTCCCTCATCCCCGTTGGGGACAGATACGCAGTATTTT. Its translation: CASSPSSPLGTDTQYF. Supplemented by reference TRBV28 and TRBJ2-3, the full variable domain reads DVKVTQSSRYLVKRTGEKVFLECVQDMDHENMFWYRQDPGLGLRLIYFSYDVKMKEKGDIPEGYSVSREKKERFSLILESASTNQTSMYLCASSPSSPLGTDTQYFGPGTRLTVL.

This clone was observed a handful of times. V usage is TRBV4-2 and J usage is TRBJ2-4, with TRBD1 identical over 7 bases. This CDR3 is built from 15 residues. Looked up from germline, CDR1 is LGHNA and CDR2 is YNFKEQ. Trimming cost V 4 bases and J 0 bases; bases outside gene matches: 3. For the CDR3, the DNA is TGTGCCAGCAGCCGGGACAGCTTAGCCAAAAACATTCAGTACTTC. It codes for CASSRDSLAKNIQYF.

The sample holds a few counts of this clone. The chain has TRBV6-6 and TRBJ2-7; possible D gene TRBD1, 6 bases. CDR3 length equals 14 residues. Deletions cut 11 bases from V and 3 bases from J, with 20 bases between. In germline, CDR1 is MNHNY, CDR2 SVGAGI (reference sequence). As DNA, the CDR3 is TGTGCCCTCACCGGGGAAGGACAGAACTACGAGCAGTACTTC. This encodes CALTGEGQNYEQYF.

This clone has only a few counts. The J gene is TRBJ2-1, the V gene TRBV30, with D perhaps being TRBD1 or TRBD2 (5 bases each). The CDR3 covers 14 residues. In germline, CDR1 is GTSNPN, CDR2 SVGIG (reference sequence). With 3 bases removed from V and 1 base from J, the gap between germline ends came to 10 bases. The CDR3: CAWSRQRSYNEQFF. DNA for the CDR3: TGTGCCTGGAGCCGACAGCGGTCCTACAATGAGCAGTTCTTC.

This clone was observed a few times. The chain uses TRBV5-1 and TRBJ2-7; D possibly corresponds to TRBD1 (5 bases). Trimming shortened V by 5 bases and J by 3 bases, and 15 bases separated the two germline ends. The CDR3 has 14 amino acids. CDR1 is SGHRS, CDR2 YFSETQ, per germline. The CDR3 coding sequence is TGCGCCAGCAGTTCAGGGTCTAGTTTCTACGAGCAGTACTTC. It codes for CASSSGSSFYEQYF.

The V and J genes are TRBV18 and TRBJ1-6; D gene unclear. This CDR3 spans 12 amino acids. Germline V gene sequence: CDR1 KGHSH, CDR2 LQKENI. Trimming cost V 6 bases and J 14 bases, with 14 bases left between them. The CDR3 nucleotides read TGTGCCAGCTCGTCTGAGCCTGGGTCCCTCCACTTT. It is translated as CASSSEPGSLHF.

V usage is TRBV30 and J usage is TRBJ2-2, with 7 bases fitting TRBD1. The CDR3 totals 14 residues. Per the germline V gene, CDR1 is GTSNPN and CDR2 is SVGIG (reference sequence). The trim removed 5 bases at V and 3 bases at J, leaving 6 bases unmatched. This chain's CDR3 is CAWRTTGYTGELFF. The CDR3 DNA reads TGTGCCTGGCGGACGACAGGGTACACCGGGGAGCTGTTTTTT.

The chain combines TRBV7-2 with TRBJ2-7, with 8 bases that match TRBD2. The germline gives CDR1 SGHTA, CDR2 FQGNSA. With 5 bases clipped from V and 6 bases from J, the junction kept 6 bases outside the gene matches. The CDR3 sequence is 13 residues long. Written as DNA, the CDR3 is TGTGCCAGCAGCCCCGGACTAGCAAGCGAGCAGTACTTC. It encodes CASSPGLASEQYF.

The V call is TRBV7-9, the J call TRBJ2-5; perhaps D is TRBD1 or TRBD2 (5 bases each). Matching the DNA end better, TRBJ2-7 makes the J call doubtful. The CDR3 runs 16 residues. Germline CDR1 SEHNR, CDR2 FQNEAQ (reference sequence). The CDR3 bases are TGTGCCAGCAGCCCAGGATCGAGGGGTGGGAAATACGAGCAGTACTTC. Translation: CASSPGSRGGKYEQYF.

Note on this clone: The sample contains more than one DNA sequence encoding this CDR3. The V call is TRBV7-2, the J call TRBJ2-1; D is ambiguous. Germline loops: CDR1 SGHTA, CDR2 FQGNSA. Trimming took 0 bases from V and 5 from J, leaving 8 bases between them. This CDR3 spans 14 amino acids. In DNA form, the CDR3 reads TGTGCCAGCAGCTTAGCTTGGACGGACAATGAGCAGTTCTTC. Translation gives CASSLAWTDNEQFF.

This clone was seen more than once but under ten times. V usage is TRBV11-2 and J usage is TRBJ2-3; 9 bases are a match to TRBD2. With 5 bases clipped from V and 1 base from J, the junction kept 7 bases outside the gene matches. Germline CDR1 is SGHAT and CDR2 is FQNNGV. The CDR3 consists of 16 residues. The CDR3 region is CASSPRGTSRTDTQYF. CDR3 DNA: TGTGCCAGCAGCCCTAGAGGGACTAGCCGCACAGATACGCAGTATTTT.

This clone was counted many times. The CDR3, as DNA: TGTGCCAGCAGCGCCGCTAGCTCCTACAATGAGCAGTTCTTC. Translation gives CASSAASSYNEQFF. The V and J genes are TRBV5-4 and TRBJ2-1; D remains unclear. This CDR3 region has 14 residues. Germline values: CDR1 SGHNT, CDR2 YYREEE (reference sequence). With 4 bases removed from V and 0 bases from J, the gap between germline ends came to 8 bases.

Comment on this clone: A much larger clone lies a single base off, so this may be a read error. In the same sample, other DNA sequences code for this CDR3. This sequence joins TRBV9 and TRBJ1-5; 7 bases match TRBD1. V lost 4 bases to trimming and J lost 7 bases; unmatched junction nucleotides: 8. Germline V lookup: CDR1 SGDLS, CDR2 YYNGEE. The CDR3 length is 14 residues. This CDR3 is CASSPQGMGQPQHF. As DNA, the CDR3 is TGTGCCAGCAGCCCACAGGGGATGGGGCAGCCCCAGCATTTT.

This clone was counted only a few times. The rearrangement uses TRBV30 and TRBJ1-1; D is uncertain. The CDR3 length is 13 residues. The V and J ends lost 0 bases and 6 bases respectively, with 11 bases between them. Germline V gives CDR1 GTSNPN, CDR2 SVGIG (reference sequence). The CDR3: CAWSVQPGAEAFF. CDR3 nucleotide sequence: TGTGCCTGGAGTGTACAGCCGGGCGCTGAAGCTTTCTTT.

This clone has a handful of counts. The V gene is TRBV6-5, the J gene TRBJ1-2; no clear D gene. CDR3 length: 16 residues. In germline, CDR1 is MNHEY, CDR2 SVGAGI. Trimming took off 0 bases at V and 6 bases at J, with 17 bases between the two ends. The CDR3 region has the DNA TGTGCCAGCAGTTACTCGTACCGACGCCCTACGAATGGCTACACCTTC. It codes for CASSYSYRRPTNGYTF.

This chain uses TRBV14 with TRBJ2-7, with TRBD1 matching over 7 bases. The CDR3 runs 13 residues. Trimming at V came to 4 bases and at J to 5 bases, leaving 5 bases not matched to a gene. Germline V gene lookup returns CDR1 SGHDN and CDR2 FVKESK. Here the CDR3 reads CASSPWDSHEQYF. CDR3 DNA: TGTGCCAGCAGCCCCTGGGACAGCCACGAGCAGTACTTC.

The chain couples TRBV21-1 to TRBJ2-1; the tabulated D call, TRBD2, remains unverified against the DNA. TRBV21-1 is given as a pseudogene. The length of the CDR3 is 16 residues. In nucleotides, the CDR3 is TGTGCCAGCAGCAAAGGGGACTACAGCTCCTACAATGAGCAGTTCTTC. Protein sequence: CASSKGDYSSYNEQFF.

To note about this clone: A far larger clone is off by one base, so a read error is likely. The V gene is TRBV14, the J gene TRBJ2-1; 10 bases align to TRBD1. Germline V gives CDR1 SGHDN, CDR2 FVKESK. The CDR3 is 14 amino acids. As DNA, the CDR3 is TGTGCCATCAGCCCTTCAACCCCGGGACAGGGGAAGTTCTTC. Translated: CAISPSTPGQGKFF.

Only a few counts were recorded for this clone. The V gene is TRBV4-3, the J gene TRBJ2-3; TRBD2 matches at 9 bases. This CDR3 region has 16 residues. Germline CDR1 is LGHNA and CDR2 is YSLEER. V was pared by 1 base and J by 2 bases, with 4 bases of the junction left unmatched. The CDR3 loop reads CASSQGIAGATDTQYF. CDR3 nucleotide sequence: TGCGCCAGCAGCCAAGGGATAGCGGGAGCCACAGATACGCAGTATTTT.

In its sample, this clone was seen a few times. Within the sample, other DNA sequences also encode this same CDR3. The genes are TRBV5-1 and TRBJ2-5; D could derive from TRBD1 or TRBD2 (5 bases each). Germline V gene sequence: CDR1 SGHRS, CDR2 YFSETQ. V was cut by 0 bases and J by 4 bases, with 16 bases left in between. The CDR3 has 16 residues. As DNA, the CDR3 is TGCGCCAGCAGCTTGGGGGGCTCCCCGAGGGGAGAGACCCAGTACTTC. This codes for CASSLGGSPRGETQYF.

This clone was counted a few times. The rearrangement uses TRBV28 and TRBJ2-1; 13 positions agree with TRBD2. The CDR3 is 14 amino acids. Germline CDR1 and CDR2: MDHEN and SYDVKM. The V segment lost 8 bases and the J segment 5 bases; nucleotides outside the gene matches: 3. This CDR3 reads CASRLAGGHNEQFF. The CDR3 DNA reads TGTGCCAGCCGACTAGCGGGAGGTCACAATGAGCAGTTCTTC.

The rearrangement links TRBV4-3 to TRBJ2-1; 9 bases line up with TRBD2. The CDR3 loop spans 13 amino acids. The germline V gene encodes CDR1 LGHNA and CDR2 YSLEER. V lost 8 bases, J lost 6 bases, and 5 bases stayed unmatched. The DNA of the CDR3 is TGCGCCAGCCGTCGGACTAGCGCCAATGAGCAGTTCTTC. This sequence encodes CASRRTSANEQFF.

In DNA form, the CDR3 reads TGTGCCAGCAGCTTGGGAGACAGGGAAACAGATACGCAGTATTTT. It encodes CASSLGDRETDTQYF. This chain connects TRBV5-6 to TRBJ2-3, with 7 bases fitting TRBD1. The trim removed 0 bases at V and 3 bases at J, leaving 4 bases unmatched. Looked up from germline, CDR1 is SGHDT and CDR2 is YYEEEE. This CDR3 contains 15 residues. The full variable domain, in which reference TRBV5-6 and TRBJ2-3 provide the parts outside the CDR3, is DAGVTQSPTHLIKTRGQQVTLRCSPKSGHDTVSWYQQALGQGPQFIFQYYEEEERQRGNFPDRFSGHQFPNYSSELNVNALLLGDSALYLCASSLGDRETDTQYFGPGTRLTVL.

This clone was counted between two and nine times. V gene TRBV7-7 combines with J gene TRBJ2-1, with TRBD2 matching 8 bases. The CDR3 is made up of 18 amino acids. Looked up from germline, CDR1 is SSHAT and CDR2 is FNYEAQ (reference sequence). V lost 6 bases to trimming and J lost 4 bases; unmatched junction nucleotides: 17. The CDR3 loop reads CASSLGYSGTRSYNEQFF. CDR3 DNA sequence: TGTGCCAGCAGTCTAGGGTATAGCGGGACTAGATCTTACAATGAGCAGTTCTTC.